One TCR beta chain is described in this entry. Antigen unknown. Samples were assayed with immunoSEQ v3.0 at survey level. Generated by immunoSEQ multiplex PCR, the TCRdb table keeps only in-frame clones and is missing some. The sample has roughly 20,000 clones, around 86% seen once. CDR1 and CDR2 (germline): SGHTA, FQGNSA. The V and J ends lost 1 base and 3 bases respectively, with 7 bases between them. This CDR3 comprises 13 residues. The data were taken from a study of long-term antiretroviral therapy in people with HIV. In the study overall: Some samples came about a decade before the 2015 immediate-ART recommendation, and these were the earliest.

Study-wide results and limits: Diversity increased after ART yet remained lower than in transplant donor controls. The study found narrower CDR3 length ranges in HIV repertoires than in controls. The ART regimens used between the mid-2000s and the late 2010s may be less effective than current ones.

This sequence originates from a man aged 35 to 55 with HIV. The rearrangement joins TRBV7-2 to TRBJ2-7; D is ambiguous. Sequenced material: unsorted PBMCs, taken 0.5 years after starting antiretroviral therapy. The CDR3 region has the DNA TGTGCCAGCAGCTTAGGACCCCTCTACGAGCAGTACTTC. It yields the protein CASSLGPLYEQYF. Using reference TRBV7-2 and TRBJ2-7 for the parts outside the CDR3, the full variable domain is GAGVSQSPSNKVTEKGKDVELRCDPISGHTALYWYRQSLGQGLEFLIYFQGNSAPDKSGLPSDRFSAERTGGSVSTLTIQRTQQEDSAVYLCASSLGPLYEQYFGPGTRLTVT.